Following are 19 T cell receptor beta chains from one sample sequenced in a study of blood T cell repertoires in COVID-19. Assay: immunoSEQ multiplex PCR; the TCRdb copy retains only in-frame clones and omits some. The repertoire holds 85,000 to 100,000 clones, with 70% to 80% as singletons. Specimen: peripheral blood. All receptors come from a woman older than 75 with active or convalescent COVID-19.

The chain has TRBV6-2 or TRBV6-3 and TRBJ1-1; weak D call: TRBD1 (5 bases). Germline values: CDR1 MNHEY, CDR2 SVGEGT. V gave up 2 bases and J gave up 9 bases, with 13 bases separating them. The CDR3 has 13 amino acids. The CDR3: CASSYQGPFKAFF. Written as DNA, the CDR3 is TGTGCCAGCAGTTACCAGGGTCCCTTCAAAGCTTTCTTT.

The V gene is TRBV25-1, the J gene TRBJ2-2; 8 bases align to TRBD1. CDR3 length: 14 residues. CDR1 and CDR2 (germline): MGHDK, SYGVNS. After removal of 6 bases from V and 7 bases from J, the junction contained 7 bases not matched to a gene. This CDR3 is CASRRQGTIGELFF. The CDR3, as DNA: TGTGCCAGCAGAAGACAGGGGACGATCGGGGAGCTGTTTTTT.

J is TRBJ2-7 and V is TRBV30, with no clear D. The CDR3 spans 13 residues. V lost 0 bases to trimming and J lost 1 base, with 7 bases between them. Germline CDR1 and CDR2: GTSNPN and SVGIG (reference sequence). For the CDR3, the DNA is TGTGCCTGGAGTGTACAGACGTCCTACGAGCAGTACTTC. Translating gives CAWSVQTSYEQYF.

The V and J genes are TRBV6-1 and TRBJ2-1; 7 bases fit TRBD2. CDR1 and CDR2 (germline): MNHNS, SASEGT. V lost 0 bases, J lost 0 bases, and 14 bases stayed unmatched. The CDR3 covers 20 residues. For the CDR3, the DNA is TGTGCCAGCAGTGAAGCTATATCCGGGTCTAGCGGAAGCTCCTACAATGAGCAGTTCTTC. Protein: CASSEAISGSSGSSYNEQFF.

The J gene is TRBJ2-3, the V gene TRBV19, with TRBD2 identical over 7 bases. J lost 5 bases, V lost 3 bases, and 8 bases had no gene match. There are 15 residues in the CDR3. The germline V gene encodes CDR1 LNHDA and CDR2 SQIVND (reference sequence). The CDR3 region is CASSIEAGVKDTQYF. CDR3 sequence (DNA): TGTGCCAGTAGTATTGAGGCGGGAGTGAAAGATACGCAGTATTTT.

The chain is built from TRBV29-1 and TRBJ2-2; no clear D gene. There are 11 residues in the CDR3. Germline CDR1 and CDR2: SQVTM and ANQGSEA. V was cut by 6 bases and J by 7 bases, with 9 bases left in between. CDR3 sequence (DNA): TGCAGCGTGGCTTCTGGCGGGGAGCTGTTTTTT. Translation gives CSVASGGELFF.

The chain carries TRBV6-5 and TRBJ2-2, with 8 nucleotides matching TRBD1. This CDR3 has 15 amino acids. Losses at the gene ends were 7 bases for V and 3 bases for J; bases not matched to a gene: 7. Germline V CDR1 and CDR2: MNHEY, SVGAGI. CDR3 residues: CASNLQGAYTGELFF. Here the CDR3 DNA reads TGTGCCAGCAATCTGCAGGGGGCTTACACCGGGGAGCTGTTTTTT.

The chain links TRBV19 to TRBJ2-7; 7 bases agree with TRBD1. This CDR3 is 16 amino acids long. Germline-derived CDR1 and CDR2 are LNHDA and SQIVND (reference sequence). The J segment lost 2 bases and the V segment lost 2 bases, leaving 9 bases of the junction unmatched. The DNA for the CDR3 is TGTGCCAGTAGTATAACGGCGGACAGGCGCGCCTACGAGCAGTACTTC. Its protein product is CASSITADRRAYEQYF.

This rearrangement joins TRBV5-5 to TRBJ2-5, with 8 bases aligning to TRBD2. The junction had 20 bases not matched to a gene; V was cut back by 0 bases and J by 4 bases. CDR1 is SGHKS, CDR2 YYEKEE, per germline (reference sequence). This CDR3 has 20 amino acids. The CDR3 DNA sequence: TGTGCCAGCAGCTTGGCAGGGTGGTCGGGAGGGCCCAAAGTCGGAGAGACCCAGTACTTC. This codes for CASSLAGWSGGPKVGETQYF.

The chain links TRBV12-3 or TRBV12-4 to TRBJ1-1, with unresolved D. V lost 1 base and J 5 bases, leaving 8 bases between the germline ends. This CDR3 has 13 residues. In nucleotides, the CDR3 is TGTGCCAGCAGTTTAGGGGAGAATACTGAAGCTTTCTTT. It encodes CASSLGENTEAFF.

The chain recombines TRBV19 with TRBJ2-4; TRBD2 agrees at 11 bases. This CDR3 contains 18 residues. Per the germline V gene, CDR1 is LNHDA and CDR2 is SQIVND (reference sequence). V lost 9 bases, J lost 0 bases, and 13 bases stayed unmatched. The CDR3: CASRALTSGILAKNIQYF. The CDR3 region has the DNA TGTGCCAGCCGGGCTCTGACTAGCGGGATACTAGCCAAAAACATTCAGTACTTC. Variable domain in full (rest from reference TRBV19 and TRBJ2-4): DGGITQSPKYLFRKEGQNVTLSCEQNLNHDAMYWYRQDPGQGLRLIYYSQIVNDFQKGDIAEGYSVSREKKESFPLTVTSAQKNPTAFYLCASRALTSGILAKNIQYFGAGTRLSVL.

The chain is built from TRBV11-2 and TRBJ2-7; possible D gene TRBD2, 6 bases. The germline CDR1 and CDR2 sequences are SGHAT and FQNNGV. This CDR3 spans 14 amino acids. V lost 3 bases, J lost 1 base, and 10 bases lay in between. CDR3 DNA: TGTGCCAGCAGCTTCGGGGACTTTTCCTACGAGCAGTACTTC. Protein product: CASSFGDFSYEQYF.

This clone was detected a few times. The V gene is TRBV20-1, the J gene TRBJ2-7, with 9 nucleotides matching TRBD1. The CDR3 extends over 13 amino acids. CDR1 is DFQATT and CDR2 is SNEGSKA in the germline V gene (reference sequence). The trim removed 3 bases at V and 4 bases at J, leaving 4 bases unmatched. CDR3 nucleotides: TGCAGTGCTAGTGGGACAGGGATTTACGAGCAGTACTTC. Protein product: CSASGTGIYEQYF.

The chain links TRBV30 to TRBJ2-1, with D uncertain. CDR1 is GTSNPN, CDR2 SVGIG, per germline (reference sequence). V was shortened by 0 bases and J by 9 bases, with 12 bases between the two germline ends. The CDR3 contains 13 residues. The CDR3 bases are TGTGCCTGGAGTGTACTGGGCCTCGGTGAGCAGTTCTTC. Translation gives CAWSVLGLGEQFF.

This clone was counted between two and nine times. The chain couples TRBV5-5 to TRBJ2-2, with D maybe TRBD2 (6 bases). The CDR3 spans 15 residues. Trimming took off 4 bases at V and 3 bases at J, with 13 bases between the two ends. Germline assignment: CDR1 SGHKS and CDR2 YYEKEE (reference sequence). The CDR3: CASSLLAVDTGELFF. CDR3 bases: TGTGCCAGCAGCCTACTAGCAGTCGACACCGGGGAGCTGTTTTTT.

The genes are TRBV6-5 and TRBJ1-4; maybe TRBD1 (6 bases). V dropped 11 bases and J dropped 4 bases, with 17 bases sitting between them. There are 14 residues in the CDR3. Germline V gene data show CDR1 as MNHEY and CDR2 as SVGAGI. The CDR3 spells CAGATGLGNEKLFF. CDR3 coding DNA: TGTGCCGGGGCCACAGGGCTTGGTAATGAAAAACTGTTTTTT.

CDR3 DNA sequence: TGTGCCAGCTCACCCAGCCTAGCGGGAGTGGGACCCGGGGAGCTGTTTTTT. This encodes CASSPSLAGVGPGELFF. The gene calls are TRBV18 and TRBJ2-2, with 10 bases lining up with TRBD2. Germline CDR1 is KGHSH and CDR2 is LQKENI. V shed 3 bases, J shed 6 bases, and the junction held 10 bases outside the gene matches. The CDR3 is 17 amino acids.

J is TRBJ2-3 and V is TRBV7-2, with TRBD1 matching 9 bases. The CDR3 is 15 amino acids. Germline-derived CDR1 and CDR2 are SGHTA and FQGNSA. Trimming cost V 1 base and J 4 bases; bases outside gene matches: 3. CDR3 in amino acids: CASSLGQGDADTQYF. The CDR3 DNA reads TGTGCCAGCAGCTTAGGACAGGGGGACGCAGATACGCAGTATTTT.

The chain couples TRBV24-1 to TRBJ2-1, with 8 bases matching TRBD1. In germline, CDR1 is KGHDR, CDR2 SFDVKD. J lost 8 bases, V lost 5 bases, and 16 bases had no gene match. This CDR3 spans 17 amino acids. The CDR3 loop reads CATSARAGTGVFDEQFF. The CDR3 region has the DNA TGTGCCACCAGTGCTCGAGCCGGGACAGGCGTATTTGATGAGCAGTTCTTC.